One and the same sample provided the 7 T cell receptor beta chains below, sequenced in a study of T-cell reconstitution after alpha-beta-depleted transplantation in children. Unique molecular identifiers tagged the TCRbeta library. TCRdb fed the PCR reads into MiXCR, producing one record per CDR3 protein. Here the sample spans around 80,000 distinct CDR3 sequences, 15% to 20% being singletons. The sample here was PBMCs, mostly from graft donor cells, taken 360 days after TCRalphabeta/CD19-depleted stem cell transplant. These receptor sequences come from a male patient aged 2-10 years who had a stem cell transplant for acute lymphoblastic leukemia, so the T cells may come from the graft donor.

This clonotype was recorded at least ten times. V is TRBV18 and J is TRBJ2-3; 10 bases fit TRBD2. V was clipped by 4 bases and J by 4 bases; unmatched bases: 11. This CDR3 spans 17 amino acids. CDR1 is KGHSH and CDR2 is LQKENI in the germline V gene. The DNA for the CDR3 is TGTGCCAGCTCACGCCAGCCGGGACTAGCGCTAGCAGATACGCAGTATTTT. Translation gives CASSRQPGLALADTQYF.

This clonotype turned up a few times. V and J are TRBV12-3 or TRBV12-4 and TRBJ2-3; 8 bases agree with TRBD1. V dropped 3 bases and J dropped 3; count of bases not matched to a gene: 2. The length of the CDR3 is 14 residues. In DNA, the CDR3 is TGTGCCAGCAGTTTCGGACAGGGAACAGATACGCAGTATTTT. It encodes CASSFGQGTDTQYF.

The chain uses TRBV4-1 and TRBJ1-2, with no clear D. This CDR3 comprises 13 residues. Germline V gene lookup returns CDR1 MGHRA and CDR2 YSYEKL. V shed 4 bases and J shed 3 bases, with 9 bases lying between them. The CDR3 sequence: CASSRDTHYGYTF. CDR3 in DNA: TGCGCCAGCAGCCGAGACACCCACTATGGCTACACCTTC.

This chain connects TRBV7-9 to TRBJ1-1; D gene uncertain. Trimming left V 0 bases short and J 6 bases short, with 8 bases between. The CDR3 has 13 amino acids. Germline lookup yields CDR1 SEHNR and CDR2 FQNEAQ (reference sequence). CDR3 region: CASSLARFAEAFF. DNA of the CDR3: TGTGCCAGCAGCTTAGCCAGATTCGCTGAAGCTTTCTTT.

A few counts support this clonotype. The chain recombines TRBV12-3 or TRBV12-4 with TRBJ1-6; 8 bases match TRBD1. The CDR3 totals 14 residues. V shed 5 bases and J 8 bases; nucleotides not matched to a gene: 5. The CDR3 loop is CASSRQGWDSPLHF. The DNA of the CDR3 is TGTGCCAGCAGTCGACAGGGGTGGGATTCACCCCTCCACTTT.

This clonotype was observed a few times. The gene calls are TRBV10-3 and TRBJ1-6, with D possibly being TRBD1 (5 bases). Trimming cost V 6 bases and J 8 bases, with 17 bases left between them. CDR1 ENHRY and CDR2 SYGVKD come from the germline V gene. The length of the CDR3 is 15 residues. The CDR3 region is CAIRARDLGDSPLHF. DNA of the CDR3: TGTGCCATCAGGGCCCGGGACCTGGGGGATTCACCCCTCCACTTT.

The CDR3 region is CASSPVGTGKNIQYF. The CDR3 coding sequence is TGCGCCAGCAGCCCGGTCGGGACAGGGAAAAACATTCAGTACTTC. This sequence joins TRBV4-1 and TRBJ2-4; 9 nucleotides line up with TRBD1. The germline CDR1 and CDR2 sequences are MGHRA and YSYEKL. The CDR3 has 15 residues. V shed 4 bases and J 4 bases; nucleotides not matched to a gene: 5.